The clone carrying this T cell receptor (beta chain) showed up many times. Its target is not known. The time point denotes: persistent/refractory GD, antithyroid drugs over 5 years with positive TRAb. Extracted PBMC RNA gave rise to the TCR library. The sample comes from a study of regulatory T cells in long-lasting Graves disease. Study-level findings and limits: Patients with persistent disease shared 2,700 or so public clonotypes, outpacing the approximately 920 shared by new patients. Compared with new cases, persistent Graves' patients showed reduced TCR diversity. A reduction in accuracy may have resulted from the small sample size.

HTBI primers from iRepertoire and Arm-PCR of CDR3 regions yielded the TCR beta libraries. Via MiXCR, TCRdb re-called the multiplex PCR reads, giving one row per CDR3 protein. The table lists some 340,000 distinct CDR3 sequences, more than 20% of them singletons, with roughly a quarter in the top ten. V lost 9 bases to trimming and J lost 0 bases, with 9 bases between them. The CDR3 covers 12 residues. The chain joins TRBV12-3 or TRBV12-4 to TRBJ2-7, with a possible D match to TRBD1 (5 bases). Sequenced material: peripheral blood mononuclear cells (PBMCs), taken when the disease was refractory, from a patient treated with antithyroid drugs. This clonotype originated in a middle-aged woman with Graves disease. The CDR3 is CASRQSSYEQYF. In DNA form, the CDR3 reads TGTGCCAGTAGACAGAGCTCCTACGAGCAGTACTTC.